These 17 T cell receptor beta chains came from one sample sequenced in a study of blood T cell repertoires in COVID-19. This table comes from immunoSEQ multiplex PCR, and its TCRdb copy is limited to in-frame clones, with some not included. Counted here are 100,000 or so clones, 70% to 90% occurring once; the ten biggest clones make up roughly 4.7%. The sequenced sample consisted of peripheral blood. These receptors were collected from a human donor in a cohort sampled during active COVID-19.

The chain couples TRBV19 to TRBJ2-3, with D possibly matching TRBD1 (6 bases). With 7 bases removed from V and 3 bases from J, the gap between germline ends came to 14 bases. Germline assignment: CDR1 LNHDA and CDR2 SQIVND (reference sequence). The CDR3 contains 14 residues. The CDR3 protein is CASTPQGRTDTQYF. The DNA of the CDR3 is TGTGCCAGTACCCCCCAGGGGAGAACAGATACGCAGTATTTT.

The chain links TRBV6-5 to TRBJ2-3; no definite D call. Germline lookup yields CDR1 MNHEY and CDR2 SVGAGI. The CDR3 runs to 14 residues. Trimming cost V 7 bases and J 6 bases, with 17 bases left between them. The CDR3 protein is CASTLSSLSDTQYF. In DNA, the CDR3 is TGTGCCAGCACCCTATCAAGTTTGTCGGATACGCAGTATTTT.

V gene TRBV15 combines with J gene TRBJ2-5, with D possibly matching TRBD1 (6 bases). CDR1 LNHNV and CDR2 YYDKDF come from the germline V gene (reference sequence). The CDR3 runs 14 residues. Trimming took off 1 base at V and 10 bases at J, with 16 bases between the two ends. The CDR3 region is CATSRGGQLLGQYF. DNA for the CDR3: TGTGCCACCAGCAGAGGAGGACAGCTCTTAGGCCAGTACTTC. Together with reference TRBV15 and TRBJ2-5, the CDR3 gives the full variable domain: DAMVIQNPRYQVTQFGKPVTLSCSQTLNHNVMYWYQQKSSQAPKLLFHYYDKDFNNEADTPDNFQSRRPNTSFCFLDIRSPGLGDTAMYLCATSRGGQLLGQYFGPGTRLLVL.

The chain recombines TRBV28 with TRBJ2-3; TRBD1 might be the D (5 bases). The CDR3 is 13 amino acids. V was trimmed by 6 bases and J by 2 bases, leaving 9 bases between them. CDR1 MDHEN and CDR2 SYDVKM come from the germline V gene. The CDR3 protein is CASRQANTDTQYF. CDR3 bases: TGTGCCAGCAGACAGGCGAACACAGATACGCAGTATTTT. Based on the CDR3 plus reference TRBV28 and TRBJ2-3, the full variable domain is DVKVTQSSRYLVKRTGEKVFLECVQDMDHENMFWYRQDPGLGLRLIYFSYDVKMKEKGDIPEGYSVSREKKERFSLILESASTNQTSMYLCASRQANTDTQYFGPGTRLTVL.

The chain employs TRBV27 and TRBJ2-6; the match to TRBD2 covers 9 bases. CDR1 and CDR2 (germline): MNHEY, SMNVEV (reference sequence). The J segment lost 0 bases and the V segment lost 2 bases, leaving 11 bases of the junction unmatched. The CDR3 spans 20 residues. CDR3 bases: TGTGCCAGCAGTTTAAGAGGTCCGGGACTAGCCCACTCTGGGGCCAACGTCCTGACTTTC. Protein sequence: CASSLRGPGLAHSGANVLTF.

The chain is built from TRBV27 and TRBJ2-5; 13 bases are a match to TRBD2. The CDR3 is 16 amino acids. V shed 2 bases, J shed 4 bases, and the junction held 4 bases outside the gene matches. The germline gives CDR1 MNHEY, CDR2 SMNVEV (reference sequence). This CDR3 reads CASSLNRLAGGETQYF. CDR3 DNA: TGTGCCAGCAGTTTAAATCGACTAGCGGGAGGAGAGACCCAGTACTTC.

The V call is TRBV7-2, the J call TRBJ2-7; no reliable D call. Germline-derived CDR1 and CDR2 are SGHTA and FQGNSA. The V gene lost 5 bases and the J gene lost 3 bases, with 14 bases spanning the gap. The CDR3 sequence is 14 residues long. The CDR3 region is CASSHGNSHYEQYF. The DNA of the CDR3 is TGTGCCAGCAGCCACGGTAATAGCCACTACGAGCAGTACTTC. Full variable domain (rest looked up from reference TRBV7-2 and TRBJ2-7): GAGVSQSPSNKVTEKGKDVELRCDPISGHTALYWYRQSLGQGLEFLIYFQGNSAPDKSGLPSDRFSAERTGGSVSTLTIQRTQQEDSAVYLCASSHGNSHYEQYFGPGTRLTVT.

The V call is TRBV28, the J call TRBJ2-1; 15 positions match TRBD2. Germline CDR1 and CDR2: MDHEN and SYDVKM. The CDR3 contains 19 residues. Trimming at V came to 6 bases and at J to 4 bases, leaving 13 bases not matched to a gene. Here the CDR3 reads CASRAGLAGGFSRYNEQFF. In DNA, the CDR3 is TGTGCCAGCAGGGCAGGACTAGCGGGAGGGTTTTCCCGATACAATGAGCAGTTCTTC.

CDR3 sequence: CASSPQGARSYEQYF. The CDR3, as DNA: TGTGCCAGCAGCCCACAGGGGGCTCGGTCCTACGAGCAGTACTTC. The gene calls are TRBV3-1 (or the pseudogene TRBV3-2) and TRBJ2-7; 9 bases agree with TRBD1. Germline trimming cut 4 bases from V and 1 base from J; bases unmatched to any gene: 5. The CDR3 runs to 15 residues. CDR1 LGHDT and CDR2 YNNKEL come from the germline V gene (reference sequence).

The chain uses TRBV15 and TRBJ1-5, with D possibly TRBD1 on 6 matching bases. Germline V gene data show CDR1 as LNHNV and CDR2 as YYDKDF (reference sequence). The CDR3 has 14 residues. Between the trimmed V and J ends, which lost 1 base and 7 bases, there was a span of 11 bases. This CDR3 reads CATSRVGHDQPQHF. DNA for the CDR3: TGTGCCACCAGCAGAGTGGGACACGACCAGCCCCAGCATTTT.

The chain joins TRBV28 to TRBJ2-7, with unresolved D. The CDR3 is 12 amino acids. Trimming removed 6 bases from V and 4 bases from J, with 10 bases in between. Germline CDR1 MDHEN, CDR2 SYDVKM. The CDR3 reads CASSYEEYEQYF. The DNA of the CDR3 is TGTGCCAGCAGCTACGAGGAATACGAGCAGTACTTC.

The CDR3 nucleotides read TGTGCCAGCAGAACGACAGTTGATCAGCCCCAGCATTTT. The encoded protein is CASRTTVDQPQHF. V is TRBV6-5 and J is TRBJ1-5; TRBD1 might be the D (5 bases). Germline assignment: CDR1 MNHEY and CDR2 SVGAGI. The CDR3 sequence is 13 residues long. V gave up 6 bases and J gave up 5 bases, with 11 bases separating them.

V and J are TRBV19 and TRBJ2-1, with D possibly TRBD1 on 6 matching bases. The germline CDR1 and CDR2 sequences are LNHDA and SQIVND (reference sequence). V lost 5 bases to trimming and J lost 3 bases, with 20 bases between them. This CDR3 comprises 17 residues. In DNA form, the CDR3 reads TGTGCCAGTAGTCCCTACCTACAGGGTAGGGTCTACAATGAGCAGTTCTTC. Protein: CASSPYLQGRVYNEQFF.

The J gene is TRBJ2-1, the V gene TRBV7-8; 12 bases line up with TRBD2. CDR3 length: 18 residues. V lost 4 bases to trimming and J lost 3 bases; unmatched junction nucleotides: 10. Per germline, CDR1 SGHVS and CDR2 FQNEAQ. CDR3 residues: CASSYRLAGEVGYNEQFF. CDR3 DNA sequence: TGTGCCAGCAGCTATCGACTAGCGGGAGAGGTGGGCTACAATGAGCAGTTCTTC.

V gene TRBV7-3 combines with J gene TRBJ2-2, with TRBD1 matching 9 bases. Germline lookup yields CDR1 SGHTA and CDR2 FQGTGA. V was pared by 6 bases and J by 6 bases, with 8 bases of the junction left unmatched. The CDR3 runs to 15 residues. CDR3 region: CASRAGQGTSGELFF. The CDR3 coding sequence is TGTGCCAGCAGAGCGGGACAGGGAACTTCCGGGGAGCTGTTTTTT. The full variable domain, with the rest looked up from reference TRBV7-3 and TRBJ2-2, is GAGVSQTPSNKVTEKGKYVELRCDPISGHTALYWYRQSLGQGPEFLIYFQGTGAADDSGLPNDRFFAVRPEGSVSTLKIQRTERGDSAVYLCASRAGQGTSGELFFGEGSRLTVL.

The chain couples TRBV2 to TRBJ2-4; possibly TRBD1 for D (5 bases). Germline CDR1 reads SNHLY; CDR2 reads FYNNEI. Trimming shortened V by 2 bases and J by 1 base, and 9 bases separated the two germline ends. This CDR3 has 15 residues. This CDR3 reads CASSERGRAKNIQYF. The DNA of the CDR3 is TGTGCCAGCAGTGAAAGGGGCAGGGCCAAAAACATTCAGTACTTC.

V gene TRBV9 combines with J gene TRBJ1-6; 7 bases match TRBD1. Germline values: CDR1 SGDLS, CDR2 YYNGEE. The CDR3 runs to 15 residues. J lost 6 bases, V lost 1 base, and 4 bases had no gene match. CDR3 nucleotide sequence: TGTGCCAGCAGCGTACAACAGGGGTTTAATTCACCCCTCCACTTT. Encoded protein: CASSVQQGFNSPLHF.